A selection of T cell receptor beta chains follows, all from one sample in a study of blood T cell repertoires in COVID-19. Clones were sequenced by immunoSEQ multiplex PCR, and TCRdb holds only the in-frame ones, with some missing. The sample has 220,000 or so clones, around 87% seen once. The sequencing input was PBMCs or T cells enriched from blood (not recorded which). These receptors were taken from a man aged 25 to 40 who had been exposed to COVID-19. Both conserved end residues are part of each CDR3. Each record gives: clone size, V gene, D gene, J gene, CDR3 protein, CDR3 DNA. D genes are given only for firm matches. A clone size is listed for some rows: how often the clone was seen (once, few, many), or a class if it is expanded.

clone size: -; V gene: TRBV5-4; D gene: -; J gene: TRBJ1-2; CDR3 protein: CASRGDRAYGYTF; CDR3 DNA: TGTGCCAGCAGAGGCGACAGAGCCTATGGCTACACCTTC
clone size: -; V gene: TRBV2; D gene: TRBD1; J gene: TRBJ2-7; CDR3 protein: CASLYRDSNEQYF; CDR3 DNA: TGTGCCAGCCTCTACCGGGACAGTAACGAGCAGTACTTC
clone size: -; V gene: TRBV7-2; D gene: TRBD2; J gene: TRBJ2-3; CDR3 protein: CASSLDRTSGGASTDTQYF; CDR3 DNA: TGTGCCAGCAGCTTAGACCGGACTAGCGGGGGGGCCTCAACAGATACGCAGTATTTT
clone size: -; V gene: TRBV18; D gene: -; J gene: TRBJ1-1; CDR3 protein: CASSPEGSPLMNTEAFF; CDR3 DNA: TGTGCCAGCTCACCGGAGGGGTCCCCCCTAATGAACACTGAAGCTTTCTTT
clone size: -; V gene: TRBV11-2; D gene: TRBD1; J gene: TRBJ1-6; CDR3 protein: CASSPGTGEWGSPLHF; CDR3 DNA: TGTGCCAGCAGCCCCGGGACAGGGGAATGGGGTTCACCCCTCCACTTT
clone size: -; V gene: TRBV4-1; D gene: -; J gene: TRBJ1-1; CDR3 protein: CASSQDSSDGKAFF; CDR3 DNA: TGCGCCAGCAGCCAAGATAGCTCAGACGGGAAAGCTTTCTTT
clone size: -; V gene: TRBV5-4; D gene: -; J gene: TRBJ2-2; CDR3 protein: CASSLRAGSTGELFF; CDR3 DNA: TGTGCCAGCAGCTTGAGGGCGGGGAGCACCGGGGAGCTGTTTTTT
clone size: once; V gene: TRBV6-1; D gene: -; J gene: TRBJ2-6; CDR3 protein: CASSGVGSSGANVLTF; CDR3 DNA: TGTGCCAGCAGTGGGGTGGGGAGCTCCGGGGCCAACGTCCTGACTTTC
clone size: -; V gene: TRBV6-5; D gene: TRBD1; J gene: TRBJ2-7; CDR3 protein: CASSMDRFPYEQYF; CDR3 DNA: TGTGCCAGCAGTATGGACAGGTTTCCCTACGAGCAGTACTTC
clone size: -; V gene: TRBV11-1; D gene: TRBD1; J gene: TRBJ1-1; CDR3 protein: CASSSRLTGDHTEAFF; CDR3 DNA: TGTGCCAGCAGCTCAAGACTGACAGGGGACCATACTGAAGCTTTCTTT
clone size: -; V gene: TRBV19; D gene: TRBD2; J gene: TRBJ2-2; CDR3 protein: CASSTSGGITGELFF; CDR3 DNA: TGTGCCAGTAGTACTAGCGGGGGTATCACCGGGGAGCTGTTTTTT
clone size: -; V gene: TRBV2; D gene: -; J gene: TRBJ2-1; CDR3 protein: CASNNRQGLPNEQFF; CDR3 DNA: TGTGCCAGCAATAATAGGCAGGGCCTCCCCAATGAGCAGTTCTTC
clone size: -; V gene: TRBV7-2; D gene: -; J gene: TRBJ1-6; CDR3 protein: CASSLNSANSPLHF; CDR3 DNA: TGTGCCAGCAGCTTAAACAGTGCGAATTCACCCCTCCACTTT
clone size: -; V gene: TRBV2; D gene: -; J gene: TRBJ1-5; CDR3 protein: CASSEAGVGNQPQHF; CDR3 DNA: TGTGCCAGCAGTGAAGCCGGGGTGGGCAATCAGCCCCAGCATTTT
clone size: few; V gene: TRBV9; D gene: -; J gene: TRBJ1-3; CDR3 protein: CASSVGVLSGNTIYF; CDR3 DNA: TGTGCCAGCAGCGTAGGAGTCCTCTCTGGAAACACCATATATTTT
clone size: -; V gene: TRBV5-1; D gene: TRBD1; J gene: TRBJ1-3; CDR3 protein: CASSLTGGESTIYF; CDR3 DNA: TGCGCCAGCAGCTTGACAGGGGGAGAGAGCACCATATATTTT
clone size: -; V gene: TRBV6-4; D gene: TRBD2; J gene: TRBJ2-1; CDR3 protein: CASSGSGGAGEQFF; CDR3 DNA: TGTGCCAGCAGTGGTAGCGGGGGGGCAGGGGAGCAGTTCTTC
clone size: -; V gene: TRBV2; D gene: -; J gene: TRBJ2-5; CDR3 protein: CASSRGVRETQYF; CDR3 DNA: TGTGCCAGCAGTAGGGGCGTCCGTGAGACCCAGTACTTC
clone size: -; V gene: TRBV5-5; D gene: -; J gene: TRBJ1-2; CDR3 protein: CASSLRDGMRYTF; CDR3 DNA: TGTGCCAGCAGCTTACGAGATGGAATGAGGTACACCTTC
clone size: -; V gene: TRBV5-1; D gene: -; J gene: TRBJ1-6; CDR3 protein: CASSLGQENSPLHF; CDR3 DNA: TGCGCCAGCAGCTTGGGGCAGGAAAATTCACCCCTCCACTTT
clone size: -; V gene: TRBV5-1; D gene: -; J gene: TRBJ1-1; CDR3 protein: CASSLNFGGRNTEAFF; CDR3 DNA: TGCGCCAGCAGCTTGAATTTCGGGGGGCGGAACACTGAAGCTTTCTTT
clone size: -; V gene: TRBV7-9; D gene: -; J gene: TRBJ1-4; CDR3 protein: CASSLGGAPNEKLFF; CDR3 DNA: TGTGCCAGCAGCTTAGGCGGTGCCCCTAATGAAAAACTGTTTTTT
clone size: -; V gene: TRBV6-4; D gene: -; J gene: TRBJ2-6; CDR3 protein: CASSEGQLGANVLTF; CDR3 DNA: TGTGCCAGCAGTGAAGGACAGCTCGGGGCCAACGTCCTGACTTTC
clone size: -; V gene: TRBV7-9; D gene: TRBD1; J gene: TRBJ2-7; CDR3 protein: CASSPTGDRWAYEQYF; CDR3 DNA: TGTGCCAGCAGCCCAACCGGGGACAGGTGGGCCTACGAGCAGTACTTC
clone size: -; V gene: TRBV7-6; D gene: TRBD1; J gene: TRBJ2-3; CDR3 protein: CASSPRLGQGVDTQYF; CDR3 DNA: TGTGCCAGCAGCCCTAGACTCGGACAGGGAGTAGATACGCAGTATTTT
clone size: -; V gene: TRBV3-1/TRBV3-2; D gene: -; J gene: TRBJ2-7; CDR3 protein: CALVSEQYF; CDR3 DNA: TGTGCCCTCGTATCCGAGCAGTACTTC
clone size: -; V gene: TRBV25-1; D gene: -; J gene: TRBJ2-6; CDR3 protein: CASSDVGGSGANVLTF; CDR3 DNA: TGTGCCAGCAGTGATGTGGGAGGTAGTGGGGCCAACGTCCTGACTTTC
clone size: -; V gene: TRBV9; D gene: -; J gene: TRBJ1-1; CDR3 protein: CASSGGGGGTEAFF; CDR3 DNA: TGTGCCAGCAGCGGGGGGGGCGGAGGCACTGAAGCTTTCTTT
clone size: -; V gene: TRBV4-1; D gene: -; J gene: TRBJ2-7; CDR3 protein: CASSQDPTASYEQYF; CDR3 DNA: TGCGCCAGCAGCCAAGATCCAACAGCTTCCTACGAGCAGTACTTC
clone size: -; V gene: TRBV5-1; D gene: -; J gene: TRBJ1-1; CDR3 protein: CASSVPGGPLNTEAFF; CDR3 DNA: TGCGCCAGCAGCGTTCCGGGGGGTCCATTGAACACTGAAGCTTTCTTT
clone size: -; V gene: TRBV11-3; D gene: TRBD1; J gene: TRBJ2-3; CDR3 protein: CASSQHRGSDTQYF; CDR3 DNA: TGTGCCAGCAGCCAACACAGGGGTTCAGATACGCAGTATTTT
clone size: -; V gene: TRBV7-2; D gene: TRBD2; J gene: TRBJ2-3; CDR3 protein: CASSSRGGSTDTQYF; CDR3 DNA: TGTGCCAGCAGCTCCCGGGGGGGTAGCACAGATACGCAGTATTTT
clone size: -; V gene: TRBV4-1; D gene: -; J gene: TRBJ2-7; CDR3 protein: CASSQTENYEQYF; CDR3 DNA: TGCGCCAGCAGCCAGACAGAAAACTACGAGCAGTACTTC
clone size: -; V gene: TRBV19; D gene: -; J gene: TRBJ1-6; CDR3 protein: CASSGPDRPNSPLHF; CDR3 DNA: TGTGCCAGTAGTGGCCCCGACAGACCGAATTCACCCCTCCACTTT
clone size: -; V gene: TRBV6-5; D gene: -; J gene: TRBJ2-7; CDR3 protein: CASIKDREEQYF; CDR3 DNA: TGTGCCAGCATCAAGGATAGGGAGGAGCAGTACTTC
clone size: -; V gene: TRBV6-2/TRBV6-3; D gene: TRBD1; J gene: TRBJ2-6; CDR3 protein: CASSYSSRQGFSGANVLTF; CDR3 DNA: TGTGCCAGCAGTTACTCCAGTAGACAGGGATTCTCTGGGGCCAACGTCCTGACTTTC
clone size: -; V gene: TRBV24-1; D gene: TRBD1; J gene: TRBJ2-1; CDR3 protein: CATSESGQVNEQFF; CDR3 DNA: TGTGCCACCAGTGAGTCAGGACAGGTCAATGAGCAGTTCTTC
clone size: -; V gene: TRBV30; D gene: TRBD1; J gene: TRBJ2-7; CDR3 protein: CAWGKRDRLPYEQYF; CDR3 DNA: TGTGCCTGGGGAAAACGGGACAGGTTACCCTACGAGCAGTACTTC
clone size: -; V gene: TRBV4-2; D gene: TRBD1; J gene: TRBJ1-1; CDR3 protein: CASSQEGKADRGLEEAFF; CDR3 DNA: TGTGCCAGCAGCCAAGAGGGGAAGGCGGACAGGGGCCTTGAGGAAGCTTTCTTT
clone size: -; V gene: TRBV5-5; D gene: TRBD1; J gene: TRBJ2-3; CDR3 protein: CASSTGQNTDTQYF; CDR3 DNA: TGTGCCAGCAGCACGGGACAGAACACAGATACGCAGTATTTT
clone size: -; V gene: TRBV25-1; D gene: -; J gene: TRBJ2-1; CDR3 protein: CASKQGPIQFF; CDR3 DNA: TGTGCCAGCAAACAGGGTCCGATCCAGTTCTTC
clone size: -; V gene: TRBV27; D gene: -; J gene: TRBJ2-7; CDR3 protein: CASSPQGYEQYF; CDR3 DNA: TGTGCCAGCAGTCCGCAGGGCTACGAGCAGTACTTC